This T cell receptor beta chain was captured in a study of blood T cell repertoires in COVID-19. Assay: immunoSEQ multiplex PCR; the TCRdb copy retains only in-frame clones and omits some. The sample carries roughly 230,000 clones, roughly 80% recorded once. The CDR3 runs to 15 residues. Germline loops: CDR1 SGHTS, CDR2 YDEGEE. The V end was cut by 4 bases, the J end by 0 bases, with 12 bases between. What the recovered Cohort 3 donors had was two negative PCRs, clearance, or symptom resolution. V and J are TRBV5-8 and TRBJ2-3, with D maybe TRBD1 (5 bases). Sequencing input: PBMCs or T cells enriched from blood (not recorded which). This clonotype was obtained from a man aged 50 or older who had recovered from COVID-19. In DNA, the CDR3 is TGTGCCAGCAGCGGCCGCGGACAAAGCACAGATACGCAGTATTTT. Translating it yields CASSGRGQSTDTQYF.